This T cell receptor beta chain was found in a study of identical twins. Study results and caveats: Potential partial confounding of zero-insertion analyses by invariant MAIT and iNKT cells was noted.

A template switching step contributed a universal primer site, while unique molecular identifiers were present in the cDNA. MiXCR, run by TCRdb on the 5' RACE reads, gives a single entry per CDR3 protein. The table includes 450,000 or so distinct CDR3 sequences, roughly 26% detected once. Trimming stripped 3 bases from V and 3 bases from J, with 15 bases between. CDR1 MNHEY and CDR2 SVGEGT come from the germline V gene. The CDR3 runs to 16 residues. A note on this clonotype: Its specificity is unknown.

The data also belong to a second study, concerning T cells expressing NK-cell markers.

The origin of this receptor is a woman aged 18-30 years in good health. J is TRBJ1-5 and V is TRBV6-2 or TRBV6-3; the D gene is possibly TRBD1 (6 bases). The sequenced sample consisted of CD4+ T cells sorted from blood. CDR3 residues: CASSYVGGRNNQPQHF. For the CDR3, the DNA is TGTGCCAGCAGTTATGTGGGGGGCCGTAACAATCAGCCCCAGCATTTT.